These 14 T cell receptor beta chains originate from one sample sequenced in a study of CDR3 diversity in severe acne. A single record per CDR3 protein comes from TCRdb applying MiXCR to the PCR reads. The sample records more than 80,000 distinct CDR3 sequences, about 49% being singletons. The sequenced material came from blood. Receptor source: a male donor with severe acne vulgaris.

This clonotype was found many times. This chain links TRBV2 with TRBJ1-4, with 9 nucleotides matching TRBD1. CDR3 length equals 15 residues. V gave up 3 bases and J gave up 8 bases; unmatched junction bases: 7. Germline CDR1 and CDR2: SNHLY and FYNNEI. The CDR3 spells CASSDRDRGKEKLFF. CDR3 DNA sequence: TGTGCCAGCAGTGACCGAGACAGGGGGAAGGAAAAACTGTTTTTT.

CDR3 DNA: TGTGCCAGCAGGGACAGGGGAAAAGGTTCGAACACTGAAGCTTTCTTT. This sequence encodes CASRDRGKGSNTEAFF. This chain connects TRBV12-3 or TRBV12-4 to TRBJ1-1; 9 nucleotides align to TRBD1. The CDR3 loop spans 16 amino acids. V shed 6 bases, J shed 1 base, and the junction held 9 bases outside the gene matches.

This chain links TRBV10-3 with TRBJ2-7; 9 nucleotides match TRBD2. The length of the CDR3 is 14 residues. Germline CDR1 and CDR2: ENHRY and SYGVKD. Trimming at V came to 8 bases and at J to 3 bases, leaving 8 bases not matched to a gene. The CDR3 sequence is CAIGTSGRFYEQYF. The CDR3 coding sequence is TGTGCCATCGGCACTAGCGGGCGGTTCTACGAGCAGTACTTC.

This clonotype was recorded at least ten times. This chain links TRBV5-6 with TRBJ2-1; D unclear. The CDR3 runs 14 residues. Trimming shortened V by 3 bases and J by 4 bases, and 11 bases separated the two germline ends. Germline V lookup: CDR1 SGHDT, CDR2 YYEEEE. The CDR3 region has the DNA TGTGCCAGCAGCTCGGGCCTCTTGTACAATGAGCAGTTCTTC. Translated, it gives CASSSGLLYNEQFF. Looking up the rest from reference TRBV5-6 and TRBJ2-1 gives the full variable domain: DAGVTQSPTHLIKTRGQQVTLRCSPKSGHDTVSWYQQALGQGPQFIFQYYEEEERQRGNFPDRFSGHQFPNYSSELNVNALLLGDSALYLCASSSGLLYNEQFFGPGTRLTVL.

The CDR3, as DNA: TGTGCCAGCAGCTTCGGACAGGGCGGTTCACCCCTCCACTTT. Its translation: CASSFGQGGSPLHF. The V gene is TRBV9, the J gene TRBJ1-6, with 8 bases matching TRBD1. CDR3 size: 14 residues. Per the germline V gene, CDR1 is SGDLS and CDR2 is YYNGEE. The J segment lost 9 bases and the V segment lost 4 bases, leaving 6 bases of the junction unmatched.

By sample share, this clonotype is medium-sized (0.01 to 0.1%). Written as DNA, the CDR3 is TGTGCCACCAGTGATGAGGGGGTGGTAGATGAGCAGTTCTTC. Translating it yields CATSDEGVVDEQFF. The chain has TRBV24-1 and TRBJ2-1, with D maybe TRBD1 (6 bases). The germline CDR1 and CDR2 sequences are KGHDR and SFDVKD. CDR3 size: 14 residues. The V end lost 3 bases, the J end lost 8 bases, and 13 bases lay between the germline ends.

The CDR3 protein is CSVEIGAYEQYF. CDR3 nucleotides: TGCAGCGTTGAGATAGGGGCCTACGAGCAGTACTTC. This chain connects TRBV29-1 to TRBJ2-7, with a tentative D call TRBD1 (5 bases). CDR1 SQVTM and CDR2 ANQGSEA come from the germline V gene. The CDR3 is 12 residues long. V lost 3 bases and J lost 2, with 8 bases in between.

The chain carries TRBV25-1 and TRBJ2-1; 12 nucleotides line up with TRBD2. The CDR3 runs to 13 residues. Germline lookup yields CDR1 MGHDK and CDR2 SYGVNS. V dropped 10 bases and J dropped 7; count of bases not matched to a gene: 5. The CDR3 is CATTSGSFNEQFF. CDR3 sequence (DNA): TGTGCCACGACTAGCGGGAGCTTTAATGAGCAGTTCTTC.

Only a few counts were recorded for this clonotype. The chain has TRBV5-4 and TRBJ2-2, with unresolved D. Trimming removed 2 bases from V and 3 bases from J, with 20 bases in between. Germline assignment: CDR1 SGHNT and CDR2 YYREEE (reference sequence). The CDR3 contains 18 residues. CDR3 region: CASSFDRISTVDTGELFF. CDR3 in DNA: TGTGCCAGCAGCTTTGACCGTATATCCACCGTGGACACCGGGGAGCTGTTTTTT. The variable domain in full, with the rest retrieved from reference TRBV5-4 and TRBJ2-2, is ETGVTQSPTHLIKTRGQQVTLRCSSQSGHNTVSWYQQALGQGPQFIFQYYREEENGRGNFPPRFSGLQFPNYSSELNVNALELDDSALYLCASSFDRISTVDTGELFFGEGSRLTVL.

A single count supports this clonotype. A much larger clone lies a single base off, so this may be a read error. This CDR3 is missing its conserved last phenylalanine or tryptophan, likely due to a read error. This chain links TRBV9 with TRBJ2-1, with a weak D call TRBD2 (6 bases). CDR3 length equals 15 residues. Germline lookup yields CDR1 SGDLS and CDR2 YYNGEE. The CDR3 DNA sequence: TGTGACAGCAGAAGAGGTAGACTAGAGTGTAATGAGCAGTTCCTC. Its translation: CDSRRGRLECNEQFL.

The V gene is TRBV2, the J gene TRBJ1-2, with D maybe TRBD1 (5 bases). This CDR3 comprises 15 residues. Trimming stripped 6 bases from V and 6 bases from J, with 20 bases between. Germline V gene lookup returns CDR1 SNHLY and CDR2 FYNNEI. The CDR3 nucleotides are TGTGCCAGCAGCCCAAGGGAGGAAGGGACGAATGGCTACACCTTC. Amino acids: CASSPREEGTNGYTF.

There are many counts of this clonotype. The chain has TRBV20-1 and TRBJ2-7; the D gene is possibly TRBD1 (6 bases). CDR3 length: 13 amino acids. V lost 1 base and J lost 6, with 13 bases in between. CDR1 and CDR2 (germline): DFQATT, SNEGSKA (reference sequence). CDR3 sequence reads: CSARVRGMGEQYF. The CDR3 DNA reads as TGCAGTGCTAGAGTTAGGGGGATGGGCGAGCAGTACTTC.

The V gene is TRBV10-1, the J gene TRBJ2-7, with 12 bases matching TRBD2. V dropped 6 bases and J dropped 5; count of bases not matched to a gene: 5. The CDR3 length is 14 residues. Germline lookup yields CDR1 WNHNN and CDR2 SYGVQD (reference sequence). Written as DNA, the CDR3 is TGCGCCAGCAGGGGGACTAGCGGGTACGACGAGCAGTACTTC. Its protein product is CASRGTSGYDEQYF.

This clonotype is medium-sized (0.01 to 0.1%). The chain carries TRBV7-3 and TRBJ2-1, with TRBD2 as a possible D gene (6 bases). Germline CDR1 is SGHTA and CDR2 is FQGTGA. The CDR3 has 14 amino acids. Trimming left V 3 bases short and J 8 bases short, with 14 bases between. The CDR3 sequence: CASSFSGRGYEQFF. DNA for the CDR3: TGTGCCAGCAGCTTTAGTGGTCGGGGGTATGAGCAGTTCTTC.